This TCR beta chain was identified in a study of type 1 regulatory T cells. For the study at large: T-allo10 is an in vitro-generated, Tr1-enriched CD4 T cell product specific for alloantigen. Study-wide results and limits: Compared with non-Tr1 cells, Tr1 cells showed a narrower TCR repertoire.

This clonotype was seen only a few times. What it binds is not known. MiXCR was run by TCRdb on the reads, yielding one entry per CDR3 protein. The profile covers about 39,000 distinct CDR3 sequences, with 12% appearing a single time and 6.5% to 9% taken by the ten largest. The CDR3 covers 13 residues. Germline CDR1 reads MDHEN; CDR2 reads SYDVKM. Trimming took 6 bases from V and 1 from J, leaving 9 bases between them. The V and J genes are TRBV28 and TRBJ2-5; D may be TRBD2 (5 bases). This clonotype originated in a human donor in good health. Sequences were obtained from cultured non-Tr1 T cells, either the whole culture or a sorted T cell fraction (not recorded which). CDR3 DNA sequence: TGTGCCAGCAGGAAAAGCGGCCAAGAGACCCAGTACTTC. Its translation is CASRKSGQETQYF.